The T cell receptor (beta chain) described here comes from a study of beta chain features in type 1 diabetes. A word on this clone: Antigen unknown.

The whole isolated RNA underwent reverse transcription, so sequencing captured expressed TCRB transcripts. Regulatory, naive and central memory T cell samples averaged around 3.5 million reads. TCRdb's copy holds only in-frame clones and misses some; the assay was immunoSEQ multiplex PCR. The data contain about 150,000 clones, 10% of them singletons. Broader study findings: When Type 1 diabetes patients were examined, their TCRB CDR3s proved moderately but significantly shorter in all four CD4+ subsets. At VDJ recombination sites, type 1 diabetes patients had fewer insertions and more deleted nucleotides.

Each donor gave one heparinised blood draw averaging approximately 120 mL. Sorted CD4+ subsets: naive, central memory, regulatory, stem cell-like memory (CD45RO/CCR7/CD25/CD127/CD95/CD27 panel). CDR3 size: 13 residues. The germline gives CDR1 SEHNR, CDR2 FQNEAQ (reference sequence). V gave up 5 bases and J gave up 8 bases; unmatched junction bases: 8. The receptor's source is a man aged 25-40 years with type 1 diabetes. The gene calls are TRBV7-9 and TRBJ1-2, with TRBD1 matching 7 bases. The sequenced sample consisted of central memory CD4+ T cells from blood. CDR3: CASSTGEAAGYTF. Written as DNA, the CDR3 is TGTGCCAGCAGCACAGGGGAGGCGGCGGGCTACACCTTC.